These 27 T cell receptor beta chains originate from one sample sequenced in a study of T-cell memory formation after mild COVID-19. A single record per CDR3 protein comes from TCRdb applying MiXCR to the 5' RACE reads. This table has around 50,000 distinct CDR3 sequences, 27% appearing once. Sequenced sample: PBMCs or a T cell subset sorted from them (not recorded which). These receptors were collected from a man aged 18 to 35 who had mild COVID-19 (a few samples of this study predate the infection). Cell type and time point are not known.

This clonotype appeared many times. J is TRBJ2-7 and V is TRBV20-1; TRBD1 or TRBD2 may be the D gene (5 bases each). This CDR3 region has 16 residues. With 4 bases removed from V and 7 bases from J, the gap between germline ends came to 26 bases. Germline V gene sequence: CDR1 DFQATT, CDR2 SNEGSKA (reference sequence). The CDR3: CSAMGERWGSLREQYF. The CDR3 nucleotides read TGCAGTGCTATGGGGGAACGTTGGGGATCTCTACGTGAGCAGTACTTC.

The CDR3 reads CASSPWTSGQEQFF. CDR3 bases: TGTGCCAGCAGCCCGTGGACTAGCGGTCAAGAGCAGTTCTTC. The rearrangement links TRBV4-2 to TRBJ2-1, with 10 bases lining up with TRBD2. V lost 4 bases, J lost 10 bases, and 7 bases stayed unmatched. Germline loops: CDR1 LGHNA, CDR2 YNFKEQ. The CDR3 is made up of 14 amino acids.

This clonotype was seen a handful of times. The J gene is TRBJ1-5, the V gene TRBV4-3; 8 positions agree with TRBD1. This CDR3 is built from 16 residues. V was pared by 3 bases and J by 4 bases, with 8 bases of the junction left unmatched. Per the germline V gene, CDR1 is LGHNA and CDR2 is YSLEER. The CDR3 nucleotides read TGCGCCAGCAGCCACGTTTATGGACAGGGAAATCAGCCCCAGCATTTT. Its protein is CASSHVYGQGNQPQHF.

The table lists this clonotype with a few counts. The V gene is TRBV18, the J gene TRBJ1-2; the D is unclear. Trimming stripped 3 bases from V and 2 bases from J, with 4 bases between. This CDR3 spans 12 amino acids. The germline V gene has CDR1 KGHSH and CDR2 LQKENI. The DNA for the CDR3 is TGTGCCAGCTCACCTCACAACTATGGCTACACCTTC. Translated: CASSPHNYGYTF.

The chain recombines TRBV29-1 with TRBJ2-5, with D tentatively TRBD1 (6 bases). This CDR3 is 14 amino acids long. Germline CDR1 and CDR2: SQVTM and ANQGSEA. V gave up 4 bases and J gave up 4 bases, with 16 bases separating them. The DNA of the CDR3 is TGCAGCGTTGTTGGGGGCACGAGTGGAGAGACCCAGTACTTC. Its translation: CSVVGGTSGETQYF.

V usage is TRBV20-1 and J usage is TRBJ2-7; no clear D. V was pared by 1 base and J by 4 bases, with 14 bases between. Germline V CDR1 and CDR2: DFQATT, SNEGSKA (reference sequence). The CDR3 is 14 residues long. Here the CDR3 reads CSARGAEQKYEQYF. In DNA, the CDR3 is TGCAGTGCTAGAGGGGCAGAGCAGAAATACGAGCAGTACTTC.

This clonotype is categorized as large (0.1 to 1%). The V gene is TRBV24-1, the J gene TRBJ2-5; a weak D match, TRBD2 (7 bases). Germline assignment: CDR1 KGHDR and CDR2 SFDVKD. The V end was cut by 3 bases, the J end by 5 bases, with 15 bases between. The CDR3 totals 15 residues. CDR3 residues: CATSDAGEGRETQYF. CDR3 nucleotide sequence: TGTGCCACCAGTGATGCAGGGGAGGGTCGGGAGACCCAGTACTTC.

This sequence joins TRBV20-1 and TRBJ2-2, with D unclear. CDR3 length equals 15 residues. Trimming left V 0 bases short and J 0 bases short, with 8 bases between. Germline V gene sequence: CDR1 DFQATT, CDR2 SNEGSKA (reference sequence). The CDR3 spells CSARDPPTNTGELFF. The CDR3 DNA sequence: TGCAGTGCTAGAGATCCCCCAACGAACACCGGGGAGCTGTTTTTT.

This clonotype was counted between two and nine times. The J gene is TRBJ1-4, the V gene TRBV12-3 or TRBV12-4; TRBD1 agrees at 7 bases. The CDR3 runs to 13 residues. V lost 7 bases to trimming and J lost 5 bases; unmatched junction nucleotides: 4. CDR3 nucleotide sequence: TGTGCCAGCAATAAACAGGGGAATGAAAAACTGTTTTTT. Translation gives CASNKQGNEKLFF.

This clonotype turned up a few times. The rearrangement joins TRBV7-9 to TRBJ1-1; D is uncertain. Deletions cut 5 bases from V and 7 bases from J, with 11 bases between. The germline V gene has CDR1 SEHNR and CDR2 FQNEAQ (reference sequence). This CDR3 is built from 12 residues. This chain's CDR3 is CASSPRRDEAFF. Here the CDR3 DNA reads TGTGCCAGCAGCCCGAGACGGGATGAAGCTTTCTTT. The full variable domain, its missing parts supplied by reference TRBV7-9 and TRBJ1-1, is DTGVSQNPRHKITKRGQNVTFRCDPISEHNRLYWYRQTLGQGPEFLTYFQNEAQLEKSRLLSDRFSAERPKGSFSTLEIQRTEQGDSAMYLCASSPRRDEAFFGQGTRLTVV.

The chain employs TRBV30 and TRBJ1-1, with TRBD1 matching over 7 bases. This CDR3 region has 16 residues. Losses at the gene ends were 2 bases for V and 5 bases for J; bases not matched to a gene: 14. The V gene's germline CDR1 is GTSNPN and CDR2 SVGIG (reference sequence). The CDR3 coding sequence is TGTGCCTGGAGTTCACAGGGGTTCGGACGAGGGACTGAAGCTTTCTTT. Amino acid sequence: CAWSSQGFGRGTEAFF.

The chain recombines TRBV4-3 with TRBJ2-3; maybe TRBD2 (5 bases). CDR1 and CDR2 (germline): LGHNA, YSLEER. The CDR3 is 16 residues long. With 0 bases removed from V and 2 bases from J, the gap between germline ends came to 12 bases. The CDR3, as DNA: TGCGCCAGCAGCCAAGATGGGCTAGCCCCCACAGATACGCAGTATTTT. Encoded protein: CASSQDGLAPTDTQYF.

This rearrangement joins TRBV12-5 to TRBJ2-2; D unresolved. V lost 0 bases and J 3 bases, leaving 11 bases between the germline ends. This CDR3 region has 16 residues. The germline V gene encodes CDR1 LGHNT and CDR2 FRNRAP. The chain's CDR3 is CASGLVLGSDTGELFF. The CDR3 DNA reads TGTGCTAGTGGTTTGGTACTCGGGTCAGACACCGGGGAGCTGTTTTTT.

The sample holds a few counts of this clonotype. The gene calls are TRBV4-2 and TRBJ1-4; no clear D. V shed 5 bases and J shed 8 bases, with 12 bases lying between them. CDR3 length: 13 residues. CDR1 LGHNA and CDR2 YNFKEQ come from the germline V gene. The CDR3 DNA is TGTGCCAGCAGCGCCCAGTTGGGAGAAAAACTGTTTTTT. It specifies CASSAQLGEKLFF.

V and J are TRBV4-1 and TRBJ2-2; D gene ambiguous. Germline assignment: CDR1 MGHRA and CDR2 YSYEKL. This CDR3 comprises 15 residues. V shed 1 base and J shed 0 bases, with 6 bases lying between them. The CDR3 reads CASSQGQTNTGELFF. CDR3 sequence (DNA): TGCGCCAGCAGCCAAGGGCAGACGAACACCGGGGAGCTGTTTTTT.

The chain employs TRBV20-1 and TRBJ2-2, with 7 bases aligning to TRBD1. This CDR3 has 13 residues. Germline CDR1 and CDR2: DFQATT and SNEGSKA (reference sequence). CDR3: CRSHRGKGGELFF. CDR3 nucleotide sequence: TGCAGAAGCCACAGGGGAAAGGGCGGGGAGCTGTTTTTT.

This clonotype was counted at least ten times. The chain uses TRBV29-1 and TRBJ1-1, with D hard to call. V gave up 6 bases and J gave up 4 bases, with 12 bases separating them. Germline V gene data show CDR1 as SQVTM and CDR2 as ANQGSEA. This CDR3 has 12 residues. CDR3 amino acids: CSVRRTTTEAFF. The CDR3 DNA reads TGCAGCGTACGACGGACGACCACTGAAGCTTTCTTT.

The chain links TRBV27 to TRBJ2-1; D ambiguous. Germline CDR1 and CDR2: MNHEY and SMNVEV (reference sequence). The CDR3 totals 11 residues. V gave up 6 bases and J gave up 4 bases, with 4 bases separating them. The CDR3 sequence is CASSEYNEQFF. The CDR3 bases are TGTGCCAGCAGCGAATACAATGAGCAGTTCTTC.

This clonotype turned up a few times. This chain connects TRBV25-1 to TRBJ2-3; 7 bases align to TRBD2. Germline trimming cut 4 bases from V and 5 bases from J; bases unmatched to any gene: 6. The CDR3 covers 14 residues. CDR1 and CDR2 from the germline V gene are MGHDK and SYGVNS. CDR3 in DNA: TGTGCCAGCAGTGCGGGACTACCTCGAGATACGCAGTATTTT. Translation: CASSAGLPRDTQYF.

The chain combines TRBV10-2 with TRBJ2-1; 9 bases align to TRBD2. The CDR3 is 15 amino acids. Germline V gene lookup returns CDR1 WSHSY and CDR2 SAAADI. Germline trimming cut 8 bases from V and 10 bases from J; bases unmatched to any gene: 15. As DNA, the CDR3 is TGCGCCAGCCGACCATGGCCTAGCGGGGTACCAGAGCAGTTCTTC. Amino acid sequence: CASRPWPSGVPEQFF.

The V call is TRBV12-3 or TRBV12-4, the J call TRBJ2-3; D is tentatively TRBD1 or TRBD2 (5 bases each). The CDR3 contains 15 residues. Trimming took 6 bases from V and 5 from J, leaving 18 bases between them. The CDR3 loop reads CASRGLFLRGDTQYF. The CDR3 DNA reads TGTGCCAGCAGAGGACTGTTTCTTAGGGGAGATACGCAGTATTTT.

In this sample, this clonotype turned up a few times. The rearrangement links TRBV2 to TRBJ2-1, with a possible D match to TRBD2 (6 bases). The CDR3 has 12 amino acids. The V and J ends lost 6 bases and 8 bases respectively, with 11 bases between them. Per the germline V gene, CDR1 is SNHLY and CDR2 is FYNNEI. CDR3 sequence: CASRVGGHEQFF. For the CDR3, the DNA is TGTGCCAGCAGGGTGGGAGGTCATGAGCAGTTCTTC.

The chain joins TRBV6-2 or TRBV6-3 to TRBJ2-5; D uncertain. The CDR3 runs 15 residues. CDR1 and CDR2 from the germline V gene are MNHEY and SVGEGT. The germline V and J ends were trimmed by 5 bases and 5 bases, with 18 bases remaining between them. CDR3 loop: CASSQTLLRWETQYF. The CDR3 nucleotides are TGTGCCAGCAGTCAAACACTATTGCGGTGGGAGACCCAGTACTTC.

This chain links TRBV29-1 with TRBJ2-5; TRBD2 matches 10 bases. Unmatched junction bases numbered 4, after V lost 4 bases and J lost 2 bases. Germline V gives CDR1 SQVTM, CDR2 ANQGSEA. This CDR3 spans 14 amino acids. CDR3 region: CSVVTAGGQETQYF. The CDR3 DNA is TGCAGCGTTGTAACAGCGGGGGGGCAAGAGACCCAGTACTTC. The whole variable domain, filled in from reference TRBV29-1 and TRBJ2-5, reads SAVISQKPSRDICQRGTSLTIQCQVDSQVTMMFWYRQQPGQSLTLIATANQGSEATYESGFVIDKFPISRPNLTFSTLTVSNMSPEDSSIYLCSVVTAGGQETQYFGPGTRLLVL.

V and J are TRBV7-9 and TRBJ2-1, with 8 positions matching TRBD2. Germline V gene data show CDR1 as SEHNR and CDR2 as FQNEAQ (reference sequence). This CDR3 has 13 residues. V lost 5 bases and J lost 9; bases outside the gene matches: 6. The CDR3 is CASSPTSEPEQFF. CDR3 nucleotides: TGTGCCAGCAGCCCGACTAGCGAACCTGAGCAGTTCTTC.

V usage is TRBV6-6 and J usage is TRBJ2-5; TRBD1 aligns across 7 bases. Germline V gives CDR1 MNHNY, CDR2 SVGAGI (reference sequence). With 7 bases clipped from V and 2 bases from J, the junction kept 13 bases outside the gene matches. The CDR3 is 16 amino acids. The DNA of the CDR3 is TGTGCCAGCACGGACCCATTGGGACAGCTTCAAGAGACCCAGTACTTC. It translates to CASTDPLGQLQETQYF.

The chain joins TRBV7-6 to TRBJ2-3; D is perhaps TRBD2 (6 bases). Trimming removed 5 bases from V and 2 bases from J, with 17 bases in between. The CDR3 covers 16 residues. Germline CDR1 reads SGHVS; CDR2 reads FNYEAQ. CDR3 in DNA: TGTGCCAGCAGCCAAAGCGCGGGGTCCAACACAGATACGCAGTATTTT. This sequence encodes CASSQSAGSNTDTQYF.